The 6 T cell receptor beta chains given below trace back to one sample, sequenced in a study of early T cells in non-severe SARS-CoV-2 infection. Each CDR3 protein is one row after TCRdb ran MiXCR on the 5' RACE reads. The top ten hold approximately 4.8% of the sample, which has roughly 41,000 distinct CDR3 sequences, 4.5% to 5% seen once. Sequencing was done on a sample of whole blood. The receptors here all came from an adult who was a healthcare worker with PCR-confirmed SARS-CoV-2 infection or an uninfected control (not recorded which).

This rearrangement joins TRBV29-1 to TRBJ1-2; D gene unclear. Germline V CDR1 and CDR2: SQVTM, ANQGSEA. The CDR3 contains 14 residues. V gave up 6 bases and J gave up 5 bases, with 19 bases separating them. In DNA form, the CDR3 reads TGCAGCGTGATAATTCAAGGTAGCCCTTATGGCTACACCTTC. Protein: CSVIIQGSPYGYTF.

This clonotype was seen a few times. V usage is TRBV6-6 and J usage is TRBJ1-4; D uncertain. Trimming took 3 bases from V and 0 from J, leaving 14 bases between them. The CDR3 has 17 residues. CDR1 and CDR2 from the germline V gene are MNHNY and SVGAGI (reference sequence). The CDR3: CASSYSAGRATNEKLFF. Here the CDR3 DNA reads TGTGCCAGCAGTTATTCTGCAGGCCGGGCAACTAATGAAAAACTGTTTTTT.

CDR3 nucleotides: TGTGCCAGCAGCTTAGCTACGACTAGCGGATTCAATGAGCAGTTCTTC. Encoded protein: CASSLATTSGFNEQFF. The chain carries TRBV7-8 and TRBJ2-1, with 9 positions matching TRBD2. The germline gives CDR1 SGHVS, CDR2 FQNEAQ. The CDR3 has 16 residues. V lost 0 bases, J lost 6 bases, and 6 bases stayed unmatched. Supplemented by reference TRBV7-8 and TRBJ2-1, the full variable domain reads GAGVSQSPRYKVAKRGQDVALRCDPISGHVSLFWYQQALGQGPEFLTYFQNEAQLDKSGLPSDRFFAERPEGSVSTLKIQRTQQEDSAVYLCASSLATTSGFNEQFFGPGTRLTVL.

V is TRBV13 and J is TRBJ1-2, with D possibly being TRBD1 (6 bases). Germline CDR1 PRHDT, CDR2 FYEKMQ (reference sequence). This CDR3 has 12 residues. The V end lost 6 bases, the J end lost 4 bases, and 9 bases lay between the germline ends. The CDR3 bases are TGTGCCAGCAGTGGGGGGGCCTATGGCTACACCTTC. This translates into CASSGGAYGYTF. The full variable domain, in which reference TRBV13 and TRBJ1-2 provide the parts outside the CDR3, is AAGVIQSPRHLIKEKRETATLKCYPIPRHDTVYWYQQGPGQDPQFLISFYEKMQSDKGSIPDRFSAQQFSDYHSELNMSSLELGDSALYFCASSGGAYGYTFGSGTRLTVV.

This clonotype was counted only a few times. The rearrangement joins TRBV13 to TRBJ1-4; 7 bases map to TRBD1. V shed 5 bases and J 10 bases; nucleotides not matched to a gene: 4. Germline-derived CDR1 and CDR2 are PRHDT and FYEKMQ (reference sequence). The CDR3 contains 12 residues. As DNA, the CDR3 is TGTGCCAGCAGCAAAGACAGGGCAAAACTGTTTTTT. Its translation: CASSKDRAKLFF. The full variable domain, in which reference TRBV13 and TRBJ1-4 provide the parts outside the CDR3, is AAGVIQSPRHLIKEKRETATLKCYPIPRHDTVYWYQQGPGQDPQFLISFYEKMQSDKGSIPDRFSAQQFSDYHSELNMSSLELGDSALYFCASSKDRAKLFFGSGTQLSVL.

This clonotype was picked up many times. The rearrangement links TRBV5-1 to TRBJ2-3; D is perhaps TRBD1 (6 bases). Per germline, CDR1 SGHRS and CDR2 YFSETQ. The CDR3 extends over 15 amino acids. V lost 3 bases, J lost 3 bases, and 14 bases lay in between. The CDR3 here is CASSSEGDGTDTQYF. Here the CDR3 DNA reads TGCGCCAGCAGCTCCGAGGGGGACGGAACAGATACGCAGTATTTT.